These 10 T cell receptor beta chains were sequenced from one sample in a study of control samples from healthy donors and cancer patients. Profiling relied on immunoSEQ multiplex PCR, and the TCRdb table lists in-frame clones only, not all of them. The table has more than 35,000 clones, 65% to 85% seen once. Sequences were obtained from PBMCs. The receptors were gathered from a woman aged 55-69 years with lung cancer.

The chain links TRBV19 to TRBJ1-2; TRBD1 aligns across 7 bases. Unmatched junction bases numbered 4, after V lost 7 bases and J lost 2 bases. Germline V gene data show CDR1 as LNHDA and CDR2 as SQIVND (reference sequence). The CDR3 is made up of 13 amino acids. The CDR3 DNA reads as TGTGCCAGTACCCCGGGACAGAACTATGGCTACACCTTC. The encoded protein is CASTPGQNYGYTF.

The chain is built from TRBV25-1 and TRBJ1-3, with D hard to call. The CDR3 runs to 11 residues. V was cut by 6 bases and J by 10 bases, with 10 bases left in between. Looked up from germline, CDR1 is MGHDK and CDR2 is SYGVNS. CDR3 protein: CASRDPRTIYF. As DNA, the CDR3 is TGTGCCAGCAGGGACCCGCGGACCATATATTTT.

V usage is TRBV5-5 and J usage is TRBJ1-1; 7 bases are a match to TRBD1. This CDR3 spans 16 amino acids. The V and J ends lost 0 bases and 6 bases, in that order; junction bases with no gene match: 11. CDR1 and CDR2 from the germline V gene are SGHKS and YYEKEE (reference sequence). In nucleotides, the CDR3 is TGTGCCAGCAGCTTGGGCGGGAGAGGGGGCGCGTCTGAAGCTTTCTTT. It encodes CASSLGGRGGASEAFF.

This sequence joins TRBV14 and TRBJ1-2; weak D call: TRBD1 (6 bases). Germline values: CDR1 SGHDN, CDR2 FVKESK. V was trimmed by 4 bases and J by 6 bases, leaving 12 bases between them. The CDR3 has 13 amino acids. The CDR3 sequence: CASSPRRGDGYTF. DNA for the CDR3: TGTGCCAGCAGCCCACGCAGGGGAGATGGCTACACCTTC.

This clone was found once. The genes are TRBV6-6 and TRBJ2-2; D is perhaps TRBD2 (5 bases). The V end lost 2 bases, the J end lost 7 bases, and 8 bases lay between the germline ends. The CDR3 extends over 13 amino acids. Germline assignment: CDR1 MNHNY and CDR2 SVGAGI (reference sequence). The DNA of the CDR3 is TGTGCCAGCAGTTACCCCGGGAACGGGGAGCTGTTTTTT. Translating it yields CASSYPGNGELFF.

The chain links TRBV5-4 to TRBJ1-1, with D unresolved. Trimming shortened V by 0 bases and J by 8 bases, and 11 bases separated the two germline ends. The CDR3 is made up of 13 amino acids. Germline CDR1 SGHNT, CDR2 YYREEE (reference sequence). In DNA, the CDR3 is TGTGCCAGCAGCTTGGTGGACCCCTCGGAAGCTTTCTTT. This sequence encodes CASSLVDPSEAFF.

CDR3 sequence (DNA): TGTGCCAGCAGTGTAGCGGGGGGAGTCGATGAGCAGTTCTTC. Amino acids: CASSVAGGVDEQFF. The genes are TRBV6-2 or TRBV6-3 and TRBJ2-1; TRBD2 matches 10 bases. CDR1 MNHEY and CDR2 SVGEGT come from the germline V gene. There are 14 residues in the CDR3. J gave up 8 bases and V 5 bases, and 6 bases lay outside the gene matches.

The J gene is TRBJ1-5, the V gene TRBV23-1; D uncertain. TRBV23-1 is designated an ORF whose function remains uncertain. Trimming cost V 1 base and J 5 bases, with 30 bases left between them. The CDR3 is 21 amino acids. CDR3 sequence: CASSQYPARGSSSRPHQPQHF. In DNA, the CDR3 is TGCGCCAGCAGTCAATATCCTGCCCGTGGATCCAGTTCGAGACCACATCAGCCCCAGCATTTT.

The chain is built from TRBV11-2 and TRBJ1-5; a possible D gene is TRBD1 (6 bases). The CDR3 sequence is 15 residues long. Trimming removed 6 bases from V and 3 bases from J, with 15 bases in between. Per the germline V gene, CDR1 is SGHAT and CDR2 is FQNNGV. CDR3 protein: CASSYGGYPNQPQHF. As DNA, the CDR3 is TGTGCCAGCAGTTACGGGGGCTACCCCAATCAGCCCCAGCATTTT.

This clone was picked up a small number of times. The gene calls are TRBV7-9 and TRBJ1-6; a possible D gene is TRBD1 (5 bases). CDR1 is SEHNR, CDR2 FQNEAQ, per germline (reference sequence). Trimming cost V 4 bases and J 11 bases, with 12 bases left between them. This CDR3 region has 13 residues. CDR3 in amino acids: CASSSADTAPLHF. CDR3 DNA: TGTGCCAGCAGCTCTGCGGACACGGCACCCCTCCACTTT.